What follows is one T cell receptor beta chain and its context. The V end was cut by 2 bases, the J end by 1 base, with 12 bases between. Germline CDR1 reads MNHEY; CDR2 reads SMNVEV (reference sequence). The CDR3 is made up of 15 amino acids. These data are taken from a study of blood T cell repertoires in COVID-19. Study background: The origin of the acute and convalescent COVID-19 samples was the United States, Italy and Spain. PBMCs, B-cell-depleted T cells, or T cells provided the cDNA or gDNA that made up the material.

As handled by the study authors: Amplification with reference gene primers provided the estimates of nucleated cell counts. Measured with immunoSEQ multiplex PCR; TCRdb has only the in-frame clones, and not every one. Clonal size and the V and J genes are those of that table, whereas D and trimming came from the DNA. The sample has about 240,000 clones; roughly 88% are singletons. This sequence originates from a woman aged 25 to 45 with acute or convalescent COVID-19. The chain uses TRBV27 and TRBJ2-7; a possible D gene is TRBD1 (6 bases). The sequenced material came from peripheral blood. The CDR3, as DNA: TGTGCCAGCAGTTTAATCGGCACAGGGTCCTACGAGCAGTACTTC. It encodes CASSLIGTGSYEQYF.